This TCR beta chain was sequenced during a study of blood T cells in healthy people across ages. Looked up from germline, CDR1 is DFQATT and CDR2 is SNEGSKA (reference sequence). V lost 1 base, J lost 4 bases, and 10 bases lay in between. CDR3 length: 13 amino acids. This clonotype was counted a few times. The antigen remains unidentified. A J-beta primer mix and a sample-barcoded 5' primer were used in a second PCR of roughly 6 to 11 cycles. TCRdb itself ran the 5' RACE reads through MiXCR, one entry per CDR3 protein. The table has about 1.5 million distinct CDR3 sequences, roughly 40% seen once. Study-level points and caveats: Naive CD4+ cell counts and diversity both ran higher in long-lived than in aged donors. A strong correlation was found between TCR beta diversity and the percentage of naive T cells.

The source of this sequence is a woman younger than 35 in good health. The material sequenced was blood. The rearrangement joins TRBV20-1 to TRBJ1-2; unclear D gene. The CDR3 reads CSARVGPLYGYTF. CDR3 coding DNA: TGCAGTGCTAGAGTGGGCCCCCTCTATGGCTACACCTTC.